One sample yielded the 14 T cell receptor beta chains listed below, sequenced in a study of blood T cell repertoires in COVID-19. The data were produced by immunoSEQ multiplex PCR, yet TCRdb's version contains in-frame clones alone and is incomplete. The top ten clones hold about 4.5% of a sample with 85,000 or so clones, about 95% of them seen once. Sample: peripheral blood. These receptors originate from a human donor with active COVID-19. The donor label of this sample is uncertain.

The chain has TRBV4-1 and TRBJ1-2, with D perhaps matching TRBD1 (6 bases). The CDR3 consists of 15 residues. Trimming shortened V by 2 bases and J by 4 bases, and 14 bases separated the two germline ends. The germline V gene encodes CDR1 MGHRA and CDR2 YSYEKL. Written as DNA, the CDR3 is TGCGCCAGCAGCCAACCCGCACAGGGATCCTATGGCTACACCTTC. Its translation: CASSQPAQGSYGYTF.

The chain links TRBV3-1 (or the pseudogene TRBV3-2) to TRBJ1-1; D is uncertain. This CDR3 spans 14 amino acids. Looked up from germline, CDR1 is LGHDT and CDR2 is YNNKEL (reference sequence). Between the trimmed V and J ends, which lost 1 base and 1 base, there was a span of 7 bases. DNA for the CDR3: TGTGCCAGCAGCCAAGGGGCGACGAACACTGAAGCTTTCTTT. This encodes CASSQGATNTEAFF.

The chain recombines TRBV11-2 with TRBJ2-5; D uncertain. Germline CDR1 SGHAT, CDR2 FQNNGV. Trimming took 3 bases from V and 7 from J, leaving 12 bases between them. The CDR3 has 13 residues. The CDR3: CASSFGQARTQYF. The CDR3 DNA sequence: TGTGCCAGCAGCTTCGGCCAGGCCAGGACCCAGTACTTC.

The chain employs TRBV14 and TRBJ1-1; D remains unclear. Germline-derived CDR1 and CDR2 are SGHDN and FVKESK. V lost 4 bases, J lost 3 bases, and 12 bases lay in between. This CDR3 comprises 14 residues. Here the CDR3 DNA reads TGTGCCAGCAGCCCTTCTTCGGTCTACACTGAAGCTTTCTTT. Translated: CASSPSSVYTEAFF.

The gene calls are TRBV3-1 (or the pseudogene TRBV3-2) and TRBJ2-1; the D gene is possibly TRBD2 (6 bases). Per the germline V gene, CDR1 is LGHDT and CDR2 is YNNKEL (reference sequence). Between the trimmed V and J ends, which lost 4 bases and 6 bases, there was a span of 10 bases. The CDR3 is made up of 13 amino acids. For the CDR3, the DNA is TGTGCCAGCAGCCCCGGGACTCTCAATGAGCAGTTCTTC. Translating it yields CASSPGTLNEQFF.

CDR3 sequence reads: CASSQASPDRNYGYTF. The CDR3 DNA follows: TGTGCCAGCAGCCAAGCCTCACCTGACAGGAACTATGGCTACACCTTC. The gene calls are TRBV3-1 (or the pseudogene TRBV3-2) and TRBJ1-2; possible D gene TRBD1, 6 bases. V lost 1 base to trimming and J lost 2 bases, with 14 bases between them. Germline CDR1 LGHDT, CDR2 YNNKEL (reference sequence). This CDR3 contains 16 residues.

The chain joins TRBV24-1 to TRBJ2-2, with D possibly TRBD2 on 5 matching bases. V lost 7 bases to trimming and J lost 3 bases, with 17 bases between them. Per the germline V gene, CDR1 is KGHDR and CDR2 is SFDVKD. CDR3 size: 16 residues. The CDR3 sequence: CATRVSAGGHTGELFF. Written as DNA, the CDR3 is TGTGCCACCAGAGTGAGTGCAGGAGGACACACCGGGGAGCTGTTTTTT.

CDR3 loop: CASSVSSGGPTYPYEQYF. As DNA, the CDR3 is TGTGCCAGCAGTGTGTCTAGCGGGGGGCCCACCTACCCCTACGAGCAGTACTTC. V and J are TRBV2 and TRBJ2-7, with TRBD2 identical over 11 bases. Germline CDR1 and CDR2: SNHLY and FYNNEI. CDR3 length: 18 residues. Trimming at V came to 4 bases and at J to 2 bases, leaving 13 bases not matched to a gene.

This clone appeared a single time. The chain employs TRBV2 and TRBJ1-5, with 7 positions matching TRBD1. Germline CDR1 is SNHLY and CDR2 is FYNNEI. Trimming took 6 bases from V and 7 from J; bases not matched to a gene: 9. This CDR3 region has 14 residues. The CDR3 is CASSVNRGGQPQHF. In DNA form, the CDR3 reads TGTGCCAGCAGCGTCAACAGGGGAGGACAGCCCCAGCATTTT.

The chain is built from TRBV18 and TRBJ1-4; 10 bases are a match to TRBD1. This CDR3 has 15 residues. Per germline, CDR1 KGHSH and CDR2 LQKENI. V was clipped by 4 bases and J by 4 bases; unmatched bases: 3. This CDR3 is CASSRRTGGNEKLFF. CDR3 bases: TGTGCCAGCTCACGAAGGACAGGGGGTAATGAAAAACTGTTTTTT.

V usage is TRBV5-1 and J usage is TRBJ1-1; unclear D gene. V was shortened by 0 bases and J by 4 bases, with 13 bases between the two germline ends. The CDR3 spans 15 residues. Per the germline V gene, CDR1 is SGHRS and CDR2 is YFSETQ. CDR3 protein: CASSLGAGAGTEAFF. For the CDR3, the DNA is TGCGCCAGCAGCTTGGGGGCGGGCGCCGGCACTGAAGCTTTCTTT.

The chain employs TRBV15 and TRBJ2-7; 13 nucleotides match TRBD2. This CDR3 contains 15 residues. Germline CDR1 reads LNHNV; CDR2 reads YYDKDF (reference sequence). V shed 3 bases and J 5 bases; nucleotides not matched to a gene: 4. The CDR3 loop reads CATSSLTSGRHEQYF. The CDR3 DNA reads TGTGCCACCAGCAGCCTGACTAGCGGGAGGCACGAGCAGTACTTC.

The CDR3 sequence is CATSRGKIAGGTDTQYF. The CDR3 DNA reads as TGTGCCACCAGCAGGGGCAAGATAGCGGGAGGGACAGATACGCAGTATTTT. V usage is TRBV15 and J usage is TRBJ2-3, with 11 nucleotides matching TRBD2. The CDR3 sequence is 17 residues long. Germline CDR1 reads LNHNV; CDR2 reads YYDKDF (reference sequence). V shed 3 bases, J shed 3 bases, and the junction held 8 bases outside the gene matches.

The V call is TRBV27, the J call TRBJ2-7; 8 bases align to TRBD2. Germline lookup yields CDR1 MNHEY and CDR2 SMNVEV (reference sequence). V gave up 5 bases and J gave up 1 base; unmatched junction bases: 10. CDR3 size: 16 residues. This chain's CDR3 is CASSTSFGGGSYEQYF. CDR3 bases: TGTGCCAGCAGTACTTCCTTCGGGGGGGGGTCCTACGAGCAGTACTTC.